The 23 T cell receptor beta chains below were found in one sample sequenced in a study of patients and donors after allogeneic stem cell transplantation. Each CDR3 protein is one row after TCRdb ran MiXCR on the RT-PCR reads. The data contain under 200,000 distinct CDR3 sequences, around 28% of them singletons. Material for sequencing was blood, either unsorted or a sorted T cell fraction (not recorded which). The receptors stem from a human donor who was either an allogeneic HSCT recipient or a stem cell or donor lymphocyte infusion donor (not recorded which). It is not recorded whose cells these are; they may come from a transplant donor.

This clonotype has more than one count but fewer than ten. The chain joins TRBV6-5 to TRBJ1-5; D possibly corresponds to TRBD1 (6 bases). Germline V gene lookup returns CDR1 MNHEY and CDR2 SVGAGI. This CDR3 comprises 15 residues. With 0 bases removed from V and 2 bases from J, the gap between germline ends came to 8 bases. In DNA form, the CDR3 reads TGTGCCAGCAGTTACTCCCACAGGGGCAATCAGCCCCAGCATTTT. It is translated as CASSYSHRGNQPQHF.

CDR3 DNA: TGCAGTGCTAGAGATAGGGCGGCCCTCGGCCCTCAGTACTTC. It yields the protein CSARDRAALGPQYF. This chain joins TRBV20-1 and TRBJ2-5; no firm D call. This CDR3 comprises 14 residues. With 0 bases removed from V and 11 bases from J, the gap between germline ends came to 19 bases. Germline V gene lookup returns CDR1 DFQATT and CDR2 SNEGSKA (reference sequence).

V usage is TRBV5-6 and J usage is TRBJ2-5; D remains unclear. CDR1 SGHDT and CDR2 YYEEEE come from the germline V gene. This CDR3 is built from 14 residues. V was cut by 1 base and J by 2 bases, with 9 bases left in between. The CDR3 DNA follows: TGTGCCAGCAGCTTGTGGCTTACACAAGAGACCCAGTACTTC. Encoded protein: CASSLWLTQETQYF.

This clonotype came up a few times. This chain joins TRBV4-3 and TRBJ2-1, with D perhaps matching TRBD1 or TRBD2 (6 bases each). Germline V gene data show CDR1 as LGHNA and CDR2 as YSLEER. This CDR3 comprises 13 residues. Trimming stripped 4 bases from V and 9 bases from J, with 13 bases between. For the CDR3, the DNA is TGCGCCAGCAGCCCCAGGGGAGGCACTGAGCAGTTCTTC. This sequence encodes CASSPRGGTEQFF.

The chain links TRBV7-9 to TRBJ2-1, with 7 bases that match TRBD2. The germline V gene encodes CDR1 SEHNR and CDR2 FQNEAQ (reference sequence). Losses at the gene ends were 6 bases for V and 8 bases for J; bases not matched to a gene: 16. The CDR3 is 16 residues long. CDR3: CASRPMAGVGSHEQFF. CDR3 bases: TGTGCCAGCAGACCGATGGCGGGAGTAGGGTCGCATGAGCAGTTCTTC.

This clonotype was counted a few times. The gene calls are TRBV20-1 and TRBJ2-7; 11 nucleotides match TRBD2. V lost 1 base to trimming and J lost 1 base; unmatched junction nucleotides: 0. The CDR3 runs to 14 residues. The germline V gene encodes CDR1 DFQATT and CDR2 SNEGSKA (reference sequence). For the CDR3, the DNA is TGCAGTGCTAGAGGGACTAGCGGGTCCTACGAGCAGTACTTC. Translated: CSARGTSGSYEQYF.

In DNA, the CDR3 is TGTGCCAGCAGCCAAGTATCGGGAGTCTCCTATAATTCACCCCTCCACTTT. The encoded protein is CASSQVSGVSYNSPLHF. The chain employs TRBV3-1 and TRBJ1-6; D unresolved. CDR3 length: 17 amino acids. Germline CDR1 reads LGHDT; CDR2 reads YNNKEL (reference sequence). V gave up 1 base and J gave up 0 bases, with 10 bases separating them. The full variable domain, with the rest looked up from reference TRBV3-1 and TRBJ1-6, is DTAVSQTPKYLVTQMGNDKSIKCEQNLGHDTMYWYKQDSKKFLKIMFSYNNKELIINETVPNRFSPKSPDKAHLNLHINSLELGDSAVYFCASSQVSGVSYNSPLHFGNGTRLTVT.

The gene calls are TRBV10-3 and TRBJ2-7, with unresolved D. CDR3 length equals 13 residues. The germline V gene has CDR1 ENHRY and CDR2 SYGVKD. Trimming left V 9 bases short and J 1 base short, with 13 bases between. In nucleotides, the CDR3 is TGTGCCATGCGCCCCGCCAGTTCCTACGAGCAGTACTTC. This translates into CAMRPASSYEQYF.

This clonotype was found a few times. The CDR3 region has the DNA TGTGCCAGCACCCTCGCGGGGATCGAGCAGTACTTC. It yields the protein CASTLAGIEQYF. The chain employs TRBV28 and TRBJ2-7, with a weak D call TRBD2 (6 bases). Trimming took 7 bases from V and 6 from J, leaving 13 bases between them. Germline CDR1 MDHEN, CDR2 SYDVKM. This CDR3 is 12 amino acids long.

V gene TRBV9 combines with J gene TRBJ2-7, with 11 bases matching TRBD1. The CDR3 has 15 amino acids. Germline V gene data show CDR1 as SGDLS and CDR2 as YYNGEE. J gave up 3 bases and V 3 bases, and 5 bases lay outside the gene matches. This CDR3 reads CASSASGTGGYEQYF. The CDR3, as DNA: TGTGCCAGCAGCGCCTCCGGGACAGGGGGCTACGAGCAGTACTTC.

This chain joins TRBV10-3 and TRBJ1-3, with D perhaps matching TRBD1 (5 bases). CDR1 ENHRY and CDR2 SYGVKD come from the germline V gene. With 4 bases removed from V and 4 bases from J, the gap between germline ends came to 11 bases. This CDR3 region has 14 residues. The CDR3: CAISAGTFGNTIYF. CDR3 in DNA: TGTGCCATCAGTGCCGGGACTTTCGGAAACACCATATATTTT.

In this sample, this clonotype turned up a few times. The chain links TRBV5-5 to TRBJ2-6; 7 positions match TRBD1. Germline loops: CDR1 SGHKS, CDR2 YYEKEE (reference sequence). The CDR3 sequence is 16 residues long. With V trimmed by 6 bases and J by 0 bases, 6 bases remained unmatched. Written as DNA, the CDR3 is TGTGCCAGCATCCCGGGACAGAGCTCTGGGGCCAACGTCCTGACTTTC. Protein: CASIPGQSSGANVLTF.

The table lists this clonotype with a few counts. This chain joins TRBV5-1 and TRBJ2-7; tentative D call: TRBD2 (5 bases). V was trimmed by 5 bases and J by 2 bases, leaving 17 bases between them. Germline V gene lookup returns CDR1 SGHRS and CDR2 YFSETQ. The CDR3 contains 15 residues. This CDR3 is CASRELSGITYEQYF. Written as DNA, the CDR3 is TGCGCCAGCAGAGAACTCTCCGGGATAACCTACGAGCAGTACTTC.

The chain carries TRBV5-1 and TRBJ1-1, with 7 bases lining up with TRBD1. Germline V gives CDR1 SGHRS, CDR2 YFSETQ. V gave up 2 bases and J gave up 8 bases; unmatched junction bases: 6. There are 13 residues in the CDR3. For the CDR3, the DNA is TGCGCCAGCAGCTTTTCCGGGACAGAAGAAGCTTTCTTT. It is translated as CASSFSGTEEAFF.

The chain links TRBV2 to TRBJ2-2; D gene uncertain. The CDR3 loop spans 14 amino acids. Germline CDR1 reads SNHLY; CDR2 reads FYNNEI. Trimming removed 0 bases from V and 5 bases from J, with 7 bases in between. CDR3 protein: CASSEAAPTGELFF. The DNA of the CDR3 is TGTGCCAGCAGTGAAGCGGCCCCAACCGGGGAGCTGTTTTTT. The complete variable domain, with remaining parts taken from reference TRBV2 and TRBJ2-2, reads EPEVTQTPSHQVTQMGQEVILRCVPISNHLYFYWYRQILGQKVEFLVSFYNNEISEKSEIFDDQFSVERPDGSNFTLKIRSTKLEDSAMYFCASSEAAPTGELFFGEGSRLTVL.

This clonotype was found a few times. The chain uses TRBV12-5 and TRBJ2-5; 7 bases fit TRBD1. CDR3 size: 14 residues. V was clipped by 2 bases and J by 4 bases; unmatched bases: 4. Germline loops: CDR1 LGHNT, CDR2 FRNRAP. In DNA form, the CDR3 reads TGTGCTAGTGGTTTGTCGACAGGGATAGAGACCCAGTACTTC. Its protein is CASGLSTGIETQYF.

The chain couples TRBV29-1 to TRBJ2-7; 9 positions agree with TRBD2. The CDR3 consists of 13 residues. Germline lookup yields CDR1 SQVTM and CDR2 ANQGSEA. The trim removed 3 bases at V and 5 bases at J, leaving 5 bases unmatched. The CDR3 bases are TGCAGCGTTGAGCGGCTAGCGGGAAACGAGCAGTACTTC. Translating it yields CSVERLAGNEQYF.

This clonotype showed up many times. The V gene is TRBV12-3 or TRBV12-4, the J gene TRBJ1-2, with 7 nucleotides matching TRBD1. This CDR3 is built from 13 residues. After removal of 5 bases from V and 3 bases from J, the junction contained 3 bases not matched to a gene. CDR3 in DNA: TGTGCCAGCAGTCCCGGGACAGACTATGGCTACACCTTC. The encoded protein is CASSPGTDYGYTF.

The chain employs TRBV7-9 and TRBJ2-2, with no clear D. The CDR3 totals 10 residues. Germline CDR1 SEHNR, CDR2 FQNEAQ (reference sequence). V lost 4 bases and J lost 6, with 0 bases in between. The CDR3 loop reads CASSSGELFF. The CDR3 DNA is TGTGCCAGCAGCTCCGGGGAGCTGTTTTTT.

This clonotype has just a few counts. The chain couples TRBV21-1 to TRBJ2-7; TRBD1 is the table's D call and was not checked against the DNA. TRBV21-1 is labeled a pseudogene. This CDR3 comprises 15 residues. CDR3 coding DNA: TGTGCCAGCAGCAACCAGGACAGGGGAGCCTACGAGCAGTACTTC. Its protein is CASSNQDRGAYEQYF.

This clonotype was found a few times. The rearrangement links TRBV29-1 to TRBJ2-3; 8 bases line up with TRBD1. The CDR3 is 15 amino acids. Germline CDR1 and CDR2: SQVTM and ANQGSEA. V gave up 5 bases and J gave up 1 base; unmatched junction bases: 8. CDR3 coding DNA: TGCAGCGTTCTACAGGGGGTCTGGGGCACAGATACGCAGTATTTT. Amino acids: CSVLQGVWGTDTQYF.

This clonotype occurred many times. The chain is built from TRBV20-1 and TRBJ1-5, with D tentatively TRBD1 (6 bases). This CDR3 contains 14 residues. Germline-derived CDR1 and CDR2 are DFQATT and SNEGSKA (reference sequence). Deletions cut 1 base from V and 3 bases from J, with 10 bases between. This CDR3 reads CSARAGAVNQPQHF. The CDR3 DNA reads TGCAGTGCTAGAGCGGGGGCGGTCAATCAGCCCCAGCATTTT.

The chain has TRBV28 and TRBJ1-2, with 7 bases that match TRBD1. V lost 7 bases and J lost 8; bases outside the gene matches: 10. CDR3 size: 13 residues. Germline V gene data show CDR1 as MDHEN and CDR2 as SYDVKM. CDR3 DNA sequence: TGTGCCAGCACGTTGACAGGGATGAGGGGCTACACCTTC. Amino acid sequence: CASTLTGMRGYTF.